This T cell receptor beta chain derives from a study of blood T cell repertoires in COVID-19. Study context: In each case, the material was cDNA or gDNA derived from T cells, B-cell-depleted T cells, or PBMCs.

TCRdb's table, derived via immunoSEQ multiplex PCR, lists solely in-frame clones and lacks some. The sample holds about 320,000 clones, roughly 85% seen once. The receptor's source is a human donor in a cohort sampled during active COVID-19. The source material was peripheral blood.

CDR3 region: CASSLLTDYGYTF. The CDR3, as DNA: TGTGCCAGCAGCCTCCTCACGGACTATGGCTACACCTTC. The V gene is TRBV2, the J gene TRBJ1-2; D is undetermined. This CDR3 spans 13 amino acids. Trimming removed 6 bases at V and 3 bases at J, with 11 bases between. Germline V gene sequence: CDR1 SNHLY, CDR2 FYNNEI. The complete variable domain, with remaining parts taken from reference TRBV2 and TRBJ1-2, reads EPEVTQTPSHQVTQMGQEVILRCVPISNHLYFYWYRQILGQKVEFLVSFYNNEISEKSEIFDDQFSVERPDGSNFTLKIRSTKLEDSAMYFCASSLLTDYGYTFGSGTRLTVV.